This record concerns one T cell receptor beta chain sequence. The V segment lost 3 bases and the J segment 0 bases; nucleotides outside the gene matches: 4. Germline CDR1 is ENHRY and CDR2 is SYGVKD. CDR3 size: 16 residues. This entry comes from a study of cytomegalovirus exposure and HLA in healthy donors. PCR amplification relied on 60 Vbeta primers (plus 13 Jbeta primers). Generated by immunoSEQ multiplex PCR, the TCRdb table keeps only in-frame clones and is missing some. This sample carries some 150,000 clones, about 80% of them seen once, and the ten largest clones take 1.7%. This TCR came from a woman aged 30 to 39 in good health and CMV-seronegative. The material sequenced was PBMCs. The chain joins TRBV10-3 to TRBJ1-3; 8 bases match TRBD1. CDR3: CAISDPGQASGNTIYF. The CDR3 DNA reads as TGTGCCATCAGTGATCCGGGACAGGCCTCTGGAAACACCATATATTTT.